The text below deals with one T cell receptor beta chain. This entry is derived from a study of patients and donors after allogeneic stem cell transplantation. TCRdb ran MiXCR on the RT-PCR reads and lists one entry per CDR3 protein. The sample consists of 900,000 to 1,000,000 distinct CDR3 sequences, about 20% of them appearing once. This CDR3 comprises 14 residues. V lost 6 bases to trimming and J lost 3 bases, with 11 bases between them. In germline, CDR1 is SEHNR, CDR2 FQNEAQ (reference sequence). The TCR comes from a human donor who was either an allogeneic HSCT recipient or a stem cell or donor lymphocyte infusion donor (not recorded which). It is not recorded whose cells these are; they may come from a transplant donor. This rearrangement joins TRBV7-9 to TRBJ1-4; no clear D. Sequencing was performed on blood, either unsorted or a sorted T cell fraction (not recorded which). The CDR3 is CASSIEVSNEKLFF. In DNA form, the CDR3 reads TGTGCCAGCAGTATAGAGGTTTCTAATGAAAAACTGTTTTTT.